This entry lists 3 T cell receptor beta chains sequenced from one sample in a study of cytomegalovirus exposure and HLA in healthy donors. Primers included in the PCR were 60 Vbeta and 13 Jbeta primers. Profiling relied on immunoSEQ multiplex PCR, and the TCRdb table lists in-frame clones only, not all of them. The sample lists around 190,000 clones, around 81% occurring once. Sequencing was performed on PBMCs. Every receptor here comes from a man aged 18 to 30 in good health and CMV-seronegative.

This chain joins TRBV11-1 and TRBJ2-7; the match to TRBD2 covers 7 bases. This CDR3 contains 15 residues. Germline loops: CDR1 SGHAT, CDR2 FQDESV (reference sequence). V was clipped by 3 bases and J by 3 bases; unmatched bases: 8. In nucleotides, the CDR3 is TGTGCCAGCAGCTTCACTAGCGCGGAAGGCTACGAGCAGTACTTC. As protein: CASSFTSAEGYEQYF.

The rearrangement uses TRBV4-3 and TRBJ1-2; the match to TRBD1 covers 8 bases. The CDR3 totals 13 residues. V shed 0 bases, J shed 8 bases, and the junction held 2 bases outside the gene matches. The germline V gene has CDR1 LGHNA and CDR2 YSLEER. CDR3 residues: CASSQDRGQGYTF. DNA of the CDR3: TGCGCCAGCAGCCAAGACAGGGGGCAAGGCTACACCTTC.

The V gene is TRBV19, the J gene TRBJ2-7; D is ambiguous. Germline V gene lookup returns CDR1 LNHDA and CDR2 SQIVND (reference sequence). V shed 3 bases and J shed 0 bases, with 12 bases lying between them. The CDR3 has 15 residues. CDR3 region: CASSIFLGLSYEQYF. CDR3 DNA sequence: TGTGCCAGTAGTATTTTCCTTGGGCTCTCCTACGAGCAGTACTTC.